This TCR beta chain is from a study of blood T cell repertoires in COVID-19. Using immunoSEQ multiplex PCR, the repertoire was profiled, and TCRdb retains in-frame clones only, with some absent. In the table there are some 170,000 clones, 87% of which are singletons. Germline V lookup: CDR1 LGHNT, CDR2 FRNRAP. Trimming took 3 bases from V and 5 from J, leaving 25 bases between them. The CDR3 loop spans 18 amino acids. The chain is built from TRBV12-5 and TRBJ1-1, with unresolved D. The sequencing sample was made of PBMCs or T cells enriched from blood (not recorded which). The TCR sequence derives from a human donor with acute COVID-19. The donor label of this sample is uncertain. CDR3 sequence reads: CASGFNPRSEGVMTEAFF. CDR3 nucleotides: TGTGCTAGTGGTTTCAATCCCCGCTCGGAGGGAGTAATGACTGAAGCTTTCTTT.